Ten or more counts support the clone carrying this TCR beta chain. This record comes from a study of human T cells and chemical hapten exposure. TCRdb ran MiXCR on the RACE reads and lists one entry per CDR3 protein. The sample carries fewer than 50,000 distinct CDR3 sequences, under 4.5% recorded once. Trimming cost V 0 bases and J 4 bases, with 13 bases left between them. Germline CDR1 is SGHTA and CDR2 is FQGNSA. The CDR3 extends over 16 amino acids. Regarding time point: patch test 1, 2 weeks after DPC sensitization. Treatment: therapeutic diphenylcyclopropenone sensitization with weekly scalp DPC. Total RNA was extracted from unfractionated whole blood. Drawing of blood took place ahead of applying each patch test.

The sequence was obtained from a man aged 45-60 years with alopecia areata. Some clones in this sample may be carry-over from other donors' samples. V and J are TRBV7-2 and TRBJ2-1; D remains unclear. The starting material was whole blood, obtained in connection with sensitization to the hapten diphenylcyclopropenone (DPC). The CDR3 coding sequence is TGTGCCAGCAGCTTAGCGGTGATTAACAGTTACAATGAGCAGTTCTTC. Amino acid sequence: CASSLAVINSYNEQFF. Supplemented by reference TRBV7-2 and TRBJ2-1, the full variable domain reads GAGVSQSPSNKVTEKGKDVELRCDPISGHTALYWYRQSLGQGLEFLIYFQGNSAPDKSGLPSDRFSAERTGGSVSTLTIQRTQQEDSAVYLCASSLAVINSYNEQFFGPGTRLTVL.